Listed here are 24 T cell receptor beta chains from one sample, sequenced in a study of blood T cell repertoires in COVID-19. Profiled with immunoSEQ multiplex PCR; TCRdb holds only in-frame clones, not every one. This sample has over 100,000 clones, with 85% to 90% found just once. Sequences were obtained from peripheral blood. All receptors come from a man aged 60 to 75 with COVID-19, enrolled during active disease.

The V gene is TRBV7-3, the J gene TRBJ1-1; D possibly corresponds to TRBD1 (5 bases). The CDR3 loop spans 13 amino acids. CDR1 is SGHTA, CDR2 FQGTGA, per germline. Trimming removed 4 bases at V and 1 base at J, with 7 bases between. The chain's CDR3 is CASSYGGNTEAFF. CDR3 nucleotides: TGTGCCAGCAGCTACGGGGGGAACACTGAAGCTTTCTTT.

The rearrangement joins TRBV19 to TRBJ1-4; D remains ambiguous. Deletions cut 5 bases from V and 6 bases from J, with 10 bases between. The germline gives CDR1 LNHDA, CDR2 SQIVND (reference sequence). The CDR3 is 13 amino acids. CDR3: CASSRGLDEKLFF. The CDR3 region has the DNA TGTGCCAGTAGTCGCGGACTGGATGAAAAACTGTTTTTT.

This chain links TRBV30 with TRBJ2-3; no clear D. The CDR3 sequence is 12 residues long. CDR1 GTSNPN and CDR2 SVGIG come from the germline V gene (reference sequence). V lost 1 base and J lost 2, with 4 bases in between. As DNA, the CDR3 is TGTGCCTGGAGTGCCTCCACAGATACGCAGTATTTT. This translates into CAWSASTDTQYF.

The rearrangement joins TRBV18 to TRBJ2-2, with 9 bases aligning to TRBD2. Losses at the gene ends were 1 base for V and 2 bases for J; bases not matched to a gene: 2. CDR1 is KGHSH and CDR2 is LQKENI in the germline V gene. CDR3 length: 16 residues. The CDR3 region has the DNA TGTGCCAGCTCACCACTAGCGGGGGCCAACACCGGGGAGCTGTTTTTT. Residues: CASSPLAGANTGELFF.

In regard to this clone: At one end, the junction sequence differs from germline, possibly due to a read error. J is TRBJ2-7 and V is TRBV9, with 9 bases lining up with TRBD2. This CDR3 has 15 amino acids. Germline V CDR1 and CDR2: SGDLS, YYNGEE. CDR3 coding DNA: TGTGCCAGCAGTGTAGCGGGGGATTCTTCCTACGAGCAGTACTTC. This encodes CASSVAGDSSYEQYF.

This chain joins TRBV10-3 and TRBJ1-1; TRBD1 might be the D (5 bases). This CDR3 is built from 13 residues. The germline V and J ends were trimmed by 10 bases and 1 base, with 13 bases remaining between them. Germline V gives CDR1 ENHRY, CDR2 SYGVKD. The CDR3 protein is CANRGGENTEAFF. The DNA of the CDR3 is TGTGCCAACCGGGGCGGGGAGAACACTGAAGCTTTCTTT.

The chain recombines TRBV11-3 with TRBJ2-1; perhaps TRBD2 as D (5 bases). V dropped 3 bases and J dropped 8 bases, with 11 bases sitting between them. CDR1 and CDR2 (germline): SGHNT, YENEEA. The CDR3 is made up of 13 amino acids. The CDR3 sequence is CASSFGISYEQFF. DNA for the CDR3: TGTGCCAGCAGCTTCGGGATTTCCTATGAGCAGTTCTTC.

The J gene is TRBJ2-7, the V gene TRBV19; a weak D match, TRBD2 (5 bases). The CDR3 loop spans 15 amino acids. V was shortened by 1 base and J by 7 bases, with 17 bases between the two germline ends. CDR1 and CDR2 from the germline V gene are LNHDA and SQIVND (reference sequence). CDR3 amino acids: CASSIAARGLGEQYF. The CDR3 region has the DNA TGTGCCAGTAGTATAGCCGCTAGAGGGTTGGGGGAGCAGTACTTC.

The chain couples TRBV6-5 to TRBJ1-3; D call uncertain. Germline V gene lookup returns CDR1 MNHEY and CDR2 SVGAGI. V was pared by 0 bases and J by 0 bases, with 6 bases between. CDR3 length: 15 residues. The CDR3 loop reads CASSYSLDSGNTIYF. The DNA of the CDR3 is TGTGCCAGCAGTTACTCTCTAGACTCTGGAAACACCATATATTTT.

This clone was counted a few times. V gene TRBV7-8 combines with J gene TRBJ1-6; 8 bases align to TRBD1. From germline, CDR1 is SGHVS and CDR2 FQNEAQ. The CDR3 covers 16 residues. The V and J ends lost 2 bases and 7 bases, in that order; junction bases with no gene match: 7. CDR3 nucleotide sequence: TGTGCCAGCAGCTTACCAAGGACAGGGTCCAATTCACCCCTCCACTTT. Translated, it gives CASSLPRTGSNSPLHF. The variable domain in full, completed from reference TRBV7-8 and TRBJ1-6, reads GAGVSQSPRYKVAKRGQDVALRCDPISGHVSLFWYQQALGQGPEFLTYFQNEAQLDKSGLPSDRFFAERPEGSVSTLKIQRTQQEDSAVYLCASSLPRTGSNSPLHFGNGTRLTVT.

This chain links TRBV5-1 with TRBJ2-3, with D possibly matching TRBD2 (5 bases). V was cut by 2 bases and J by 3 bases, with 10 bases left in between. This CDR3 comprises 14 residues. The germline CDR1 and CDR2 sequences are SGHRS and YFSETQ. Written as DNA, the CDR3 is TGCGCCAGCAGCTTCGGTCTAGCAACAGATACGCAGTATTTT. This gives the protein CASSFGLATDTQYF.

J is TRBJ1-6 and V is TRBV30, with D possibly matching TRBD1 (5 bases). Trimming left V 8 bases short and J 7 bases short, with 21 bases between. Germline-derived CDR1 and CDR2 are GTSNPN and SVGIG (reference sequence). The CDR3 totals 15 residues. CDR3 DNA: TGTGCCACAAAGACAGATCCCCGGACGAATTCACCCCTCCACTTT. It encodes CATKTDPRTNSPLHF.

Concerning this clone itself: This sample includes further DNA sequences coding for the same CDR3. J is TRBJ2-5 and V is TRBV5-1, with a tentative D call TRBD1 (6 bases). Germline CDR1 is SGHRS and CDR2 is YFSETQ. The CDR3 spans 14 residues. Deletions cut 0 bases from V and 2 bases from J, with 8 bases between. This chain's CDR3 is CASSLGTAQETQYF. CDR3 in DNA: TGCGCCAGCAGCTTGGGGACAGCACAAGAGACCCAGTACTTC.

The rearrangement joins TRBV19 to TRBJ2-1; D is undetermined. The CDR3 has 16 amino acids. V was clipped by 0 bases and J by 1 base, with 10 bases between them. Germline V gene lookup returns CDR1 LNHDA and CDR2 SQIVND (reference sequence). CDR3: CASSIESPRSYNEQFF. The CDR3 nucleotides are TGTGCCAGTAGTATAGAGTCCCCCAGGTCCTACAATGAGCAGTTCTTC.

The chain combines TRBV9 with TRBJ1-3; 9 nucleotides agree with TRBD1. The ends lost 0 bases at V and 0 bases at J; junction bases unmatched: 4. The CDR3 totals 17 residues. Per germline, CDR1 SGDLS and CDR2 YYNGEE. CDR3: CASSVATGGGSGNTIYF. The CDR3 DNA reads TGTGCCAGCAGCGTAGCTACAGGGGGCGGCTCTGGAAACACCATATATTTT.

V and J are TRBV7-2 and TRBJ1-3, with 9 bases aligning to TRBD1. This CDR3 has 17 amino acids. Unmatched junction bases numbered 5, after V lost 0 bases and J lost 2 bases. Germline V gene sequence: CDR1 SGHTA, CDR2 FQGNSA. CDR3 in amino acids: CASSLAGTGRAGNTIYF. DNA of the CDR3: TGTGCCAGCAGCTTAGCCGGGACAGGGAGAGCTGGAAACACCATATATTTT. The variable domain in full, completed from reference TRBV7-2 and TRBJ1-3, reads GAGVSQSPSNKVTEKGKDVELRCDPISGHTALYWYRQSLGQGLEFLIYFQGNSAPDKSGLPSDRFSAERTGGSVSTLTIQRTQQEDSAVYLCASSLAGTGRAGNTIYFGEGSWLTVV.

This chain links TRBV6-6 with TRBJ1-2; 7 bases line up with TRBD1. Germline V CDR1 and CDR2: MNHNY, SVGAGI (reference sequence). V lost 0 bases to trimming and J lost 2 bases; unmatched junction nucleotides: 6. This CDR3 is 16 amino acids long. As DNA, the CDR3 is TGTGCCAGCAGTTACTCGTTGCGGGACAGCAACTATGGCTACACCTTC. Its protein is CASSYSLRDSNYGYTF.

The chain combines TRBV6-2 or TRBV6-3 with TRBJ1-6, with D uncertain. From germline, CDR1 is MNHEY and CDR2 SVGEGT. V was shortened by 6 bases and J by 6 bases, with 12 bases between the two germline ends. The CDR3 has 14 amino acids. The CDR3 sequence is CASSLTGSNSPLHF. DNA for the CDR3: TGTGCCAGCAGCCTGACGGGGAGTAATTCACCCCTCCACTTT.

The chain couples TRBV5-5 to TRBJ1-1, with D uncertain. Germline CDR1 is SGHKS and CDR2 is YYEKEE (reference sequence). This CDR3 region has 15 residues. The V end was cut by 0 bases, the J end by 1 base, with 10 bases between. The DNA of the CDR3 is TGTGCCAGCAGCTTGGCCACCGGTCAGAACACTGAAGCTTTCTTT. Its protein product is CASSLATGQNTEAFF.

CDR3 sequence (DNA): TGTGCCAGCAGACCGAACCGGGACAGGCGCTATGGCTACACCTTC. Translation: CASRPNRDRRYGYTF. V gene TRBV6-5 combines with J gene TRBJ1-2, with 8 bases identical to TRBD1. The CDR3 runs 15 residues. V was clipped by 6 bases and J by 4 bases; unmatched bases: 10. In germline, CDR1 is MNHEY, CDR2 SVGAGI.

The chain combines TRBV2 with TRBJ1-5, with 7 nucleotides matching TRBD1. Germline V gene lookup returns CDR1 SNHLY and CDR2 FYNNEI. Trimming took 1 base from V and 9 from J; bases not matched to a gene: 3. The CDR3 has 13 amino acids. The CDR3 region has the DNA TGTGCCAGCAGTGAAGACAGGGGAAGGCCCCAGCATTTT. The encoded protein is CASSEDRGRPQHF.

The chain is built from TRBV7-2 and TRBJ2-5, with 9 bases that match TRBD2. CDR1 and CDR2 (germline): SGHTA, FQGNSA. The CDR3 extends over 13 amino acids. V gave up 5 bases and J gave up 5 bases; unmatched junction bases: 3. DNA for the CDR3: TGTGCCAGCAGCCACGCGGGGGGGGAGACCCAGTACTTC. This translates into CASSHAGGETQYF.

V gene TRBV5-6 combines with J gene TRBJ1-5; a possible D gene is TRBD1 (6 bases). Trimming removed 4 bases from V and 1 base from J, with 15 bases in between. CDR1 is SGHDT and CDR2 is YYEEEE in the germline V gene. CDR3 length: 16 amino acids. For the CDR3, the DNA is TGTGCCAGCAGCAAACAGGGTAATCCAAGCAATCAGCCCCAGCATTTT. Translation: CASSKQGNPSNQPQHF.

This clone is a singleton in its sample. The J gene is TRBJ1-5, the V gene TRBV19; 11 nucleotides align to TRBD1. Germline CDR1 reads LNHDA; CDR2 reads SQIVND (reference sequence). The CDR3 consists of 14 residues. The J segment lost 6 bases and the V segment lost 5 bases, leaving 3 bases of the junction unmatched. The chain's CDR3 is CASSGQGAGQPQHF. CDR3 DNA: TGTGCCAGTAGTGGACAGGGGGCTGGTCAGCCCCAGCATTTT. Drawing the rest from reference TRBV19 and TRBJ1-5, the complete variable domain is DGGITQSPKYLFRKEGQNVTLSCEQNLNHDAMYWYRQDPGQGLRLIYYSQIVNDFQKGDIAEGYSVSREKKESFPLTVTSAQKNPTAFYLCASSGQGAGQPQHFGDGTRLSIL.